Each of the 21 T cell receptor beta chains below was sequenced from the same sample in a study of blood T cell repertoires in COVID-19. Method: immunoSEQ multiplex PCR; TCRdb's copy keeps in-frame clones and lacks some. The table includes around 150,000 clones, 85% detected once. Sequenced: PBMCs or T cells enriched from blood (not recorded which). These receptor sequences come from a woman in her forties who had recovered from COVID-19.

CDR3 in amino acids: CASSASVNTEAFF. CDR3 nucleotide sequence: TGTGCCAGCAGCGCCAGTGTGAACACTGAAGCTTTCTTT. This chain links TRBV9 with TRBJ1-1; no firm D call. In germline, CDR1 is SGDLS, CDR2 YYNGEE. This CDR3 spans 13 amino acids. V shed 3 bases and J shed 0 bases, with 6 bases lying between them.

V is TRBV4-1 and J is TRBJ2-7, with D unclear. The CDR3 has 16 amino acids. The germline V gene encodes CDR1 MGHRA and CDR2 YSYEKL. V dropped 0 bases and J dropped 2 bases, with 14 bases sitting between them. Here the CDR3 DNA reads TGCGCCAGCAGCCAAGATCTGGCTTATCCAGCCTACGAGCAGTACTTC. It translates to CASSQDLAYPAYEQYF.

V and J are TRBV7-3 and TRBJ2-3, with 10 bases identical to TRBD2. Germline V gene sequence: CDR1 SGHTA, CDR2 FQGTGA. V shed 3 bases and J 2 bases; nucleotides not matched to a gene: 2. CDR3 length: 15 residues. In DNA form, the CDR3 reads TGTGCCAGCAGCTTTAGCGGGAGGACCACAGATACGCAGTATTTT. It is translated as CASSFSGRTTDTQYF.

The chain combines TRBV6-5 with TRBJ1-3; D is perhaps TRBD1 (6 bases). Trimming removed 5 bases at V and 0 bases at J, with 11 bases between. CDR3 size: 15 residues. Germline loops: CDR1 MNHEY, CDR2 SVGAGI. CDR3 amino acids: CASSRTVTSGNTIYF. The CDR3 nucleotides read TGTGCCAGCAGTCGGACAGTTACCTCTGGAAACACCATATATTTT.

The chain has TRBV28 and TRBJ2-7; 7 bases agree with TRBD2. Germline V gene sequence: CDR1 MDHEN, CDR2 SYDVKM. With 7 bases clipped from V and 4 bases from J, the junction kept 16 bases outside the gene matches. The length of the CDR3 is 16 residues. CDR3 loop: CASTSSGEGELYEQYF. CDR3 nucleotide sequence: TGTGCCAGCACCTCCAGTGGGGAGGGCGAATTATACGAGCAGTACTTC.

The chain joins TRBV4-1 to TRBJ1-4, with 9 bases matching TRBD1. V lost 0 bases to trimming and J lost 6 bases; unmatched junction nucleotides: 2. Germline-derived CDR1 and CDR2 are MGHRA and YSYEKL. CDR3 length: 15 amino acids. CDR3 DNA sequence: TGCGCCAGCAGCCAAGACTGGACAGGGGATGAAAAACTGTTTTTT. Residues: CASSQDWTGDEKLFF.

The V gene is TRBV10-3, the J gene TRBJ1-4, with TRBD1 matching 8 bases. The CDR3 sequence is 16 residues long. Looked up from germline, CDR1 is ENHRY and CDR2 is SYGVKD. Germline trimming cut 6 bases from V and 3 bases from J; bases unmatched to any gene: 9. CDR3 coding DNA: TGTGCCATCAGCATGACAGGGGCGGAAGCTAATGAAAAACTGTTTTTT. Encoded protein: CAISMTGAEANEKLFF.

The chain combines TRBV12-3 or TRBV12-4 with TRBJ1-2, with D perhaps TRBD1 (5 bases). There are 13 residues in the CDR3. Trimming left V 0 bases short and J 5 bases short, with 7 bases between. The DNA of the CDR3 is TGTGCCAGCAGTTTAGCAGGGGCGTATGGCTACACCTTC. It specifies CASSLAGAYGYTF.

This rearrangement joins TRBV24-1 to TRBJ2-3; tentative D call: TRBD1 (5 bases). CDR3 length equals 11 residues. V lost 9 bases to trimming and J lost 5 bases, with 8 bases between them. Germline values: CDR1 KGHDR, CDR2 SFDVKD. The CDR3 spells CATGAGDTQYF. The DNA of the CDR3 is TGTGCCACCGGGGCTGGAGATACGCAGTATTTT.

The chain joins TRBV3-1 (or the pseudogene TRBV3-2) to TRBJ1-6; D is unclear. The CDR3 loop spans 13 amino acids. Germline V CDR1 and CDR2: LGHDT, YNNKEL (reference sequence). The V and J ends lost 1 base and 8 bases respectively, with 6 bases between them. The CDR3 sequence is CASSQAVYSPLHF. The CDR3, as DNA: TGTGCCAGCAGCCAAGCCGTGTATTCACCCCTCCACTTT.

This chain connects TRBV4-1 to TRBJ2-1, with D possibly TRBD1 on 7 matching bases. Germline CDR1 and CDR2: MGHRA and YSYEKL. The CDR3 length is 15 residues. With 3 bases removed from V and 12 bases from J, the gap between germline ends came to 21 bases. The CDR3 region has the DNA TGCGCCAGCAGCCAGGGGGACAGAGGGGGGTTGGGGCAGTTCTTC. It is translated as CASSQGDRGGLGQFF.

CDR3 residues: CASSLAGPNTEAFF. DNA of the CDR3: TGTGCCAGCAGCCTTGCGGGGCCGAACACTGAAGCTTTCTTT. The V call is TRBV7-8, the J call TRBJ1-1; a possible D gene is TRBD1 (5 bases). The V gene lost 5 bases and the J gene lost 1 base, with 11 bases spanning the gap. The CDR3 loop spans 14 amino acids. Per germline, CDR1 SGHVS and CDR2 FQNEAQ.

A note on this clone: Other DNA sequences of this sample code for an identical CDR3. The rearrangement links TRBV28 to TRBJ2-7; the match to TRBD1 covers 8 bases. J gave up 2 bases and V 3 bases, and 0 bases lay outside the gene matches. Per germline, CDR1 MDHEN and CDR2 SYDVKM. This CDR3 spans 13 amino acids. CDR3 in amino acids: CASSLTGAYEQYF. In DNA, the CDR3 is TGTGCCAGCAGTTTGACAGGGGCCTACGAGCAGTACTTC.

This clone was recorded once. The chain employs TRBV24-1 and TRBJ2-1; maybe TRBD2 (5 bases). Germline CDR1 is KGHDR and CDR2 is SFDVKD. V was shortened by 5 bases and J by 6 bases, with 10 bases between the two germline ends. The CDR3 covers 13 residues. Here the CDR3 DNA reads TGTGCCACCAGTGGTGGGAGCGGCAATGAGCAGTTCTTC. Amino acids: CATSGGSGNEQFF.

The V gene is TRBV9, the J gene TRBJ1-1, with 10 bases fitting TRBD1. The V gene's germline CDR1 is SGDLS and CDR2 YYNGEE. Trimming at V came to 4 bases and at J to 6 bases, leaving 12 bases not matched to a gene. There are 16 residues in the CDR3. This CDR3 reads CASSLPPTGGLAEAFF. Here the CDR3 DNA reads TGTGCCAGCAGCCTACCACCGACAGGGGGCTTGGCTGAAGCTTTCTTT. Filled out from reference TRBV9 and TRBJ1-1, the complete variable domain reads DSGVTQTPKHLITATGQRVTLRCSPRSGDLSVYWYQQSLDQGLQFLIQYYNGEERAKGNILERFSAQQFPDLHSELNLSSLELGDSALYFCASSLPPTGGLAEAFFGQGTRLTVV.

The gene calls are TRBV19 and TRBJ2-1, with TRBD2 matching over 10 bases. Germline lookup yields CDR1 LNHDA and CDR2 SQIVND (reference sequence). The CDR3 is 15 amino acids. V lost 4 bases, J lost 6 bases, and 6 bases stayed unmatched. This CDR3 is CASSTLAGATNEQFF. For the CDR3, the DNA is TGTGCCAGTAGTACTCTAGCGGGAGCAACCAATGAGCAGTTCTTC.

The chain recombines TRBV15 with TRBJ1-4; weak D call: TRBD1 (6 bases). The V gene's germline CDR1 is LNHNV and CDR2 YYDKDF (reference sequence). The CDR3 contains 15 residues. V lost 5 bases and J 7 bases, leaving 17 bases between the germline ends. CDR3 amino acids: CATSSSRGQGEKLFF. CDR3 bases: TGTGCCACCAGCTCCAGCAGGGGACAAGGTGAAAAACTGTTTTTT.

This chain joins TRBV29-1 and TRBJ2-3; perhaps TRBD1 as D (5 bases). The V and J ends lost 6 bases and 2 bases respectively, with 12 bases between them. Germline-derived CDR1 and CDR2 are SQVTM and ANQGSEA. There are 13 residues in the CDR3. The CDR3, as DNA: TGCAGCGTCATAAATGGGGCCACAGATACGCAGTATTTT. Translated: CSVINGATDTQYF.

This sequence joins TRBV4-2 and TRBJ1-2; D remains unclear. The germline V gene encodes CDR1 LGHNA and CDR2 YNFKEQ. The CDR3 spans 16 residues. V lost 0 bases and J 5 bases, leaving 16 bases between the germline ends. As DNA, the CDR3 is TGTGCCAGCAGCCAAGATTTGGCCTCCAGGAGGTATGGCTACACCTTC. Its translation: CASSQDLASRRYGYTF.

The rearrangement links TRBV29-1 to TRBJ2-2; TRBD2 matches at 10 bases. CDR1 and CDR2 from the germline V gene are SQVTM and ANQGSEA. V lost 6 bases, J lost 0 bases, and 1 base stayed unmatched. The CDR3 is made up of 14 amino acids. CDR3 bases: TGCAGCGTCGGGACTAGCGCGAACACCGGGGAGCTGTTTTTT. It encodes CSVGTSANTGELFF.

The rearrangement uses TRBV25-1 and TRBJ2-5; D not resolved. This CDR3 region has 13 residues. The ends were cut back, 3 bases at V and 5 bases at J, with 10 bases in the middle. Per the germline V gene, CDR1 is MGHDK and CDR2 is SYGVNS. The CDR3 DNA reads as TGTGCCAGCAGTGACTCTGGCGGCGAGACCCAGTACTTC. Protein: CASSDSGGETQYF.